This T cell receptor beta chain was documented in a study of human T cells and chemical hapten exposure. This clonotype has more than one count but fewer than ten. As for time point: healthy volunteer bleed at 2 weeks. Total RNA came from unfractionated whole blood. Germline-derived CDR1 and CDR2 are MRHNA and SNTAGT. There are 14 residues in the CDR3. Trimming removed 3 bases at V and 4 bases at J, with 10 bases between. TCRdb fed the RACE reads into MiXCR, producing one record per CDR3 protein. The sample consists of 25,000 to 35,000 distinct CDR3 sequences, about 7.7% of them appearing once. The chain uses TRBV6-4 and TRBJ1-5; D is unresolved. The origin of this receptor is a human donor in good health. Some clones in this sample may be carry-over from other donors' samples. The sequencing input was whole blood. The CDR3 is CASSEDEENQPQHF. In nucleotides, the CDR3 is TGTGCCAGCAGTGAGGACGAGGAAAATCAGCCCCAGCATTTT.